These T cell receptor beta chains were read from a single sample in a study of cytomegalovirus exposure and HLA in healthy donors. The assay was immunoSEQ multiplex PCR, and TCRdb's table has in-frame clones only and misses some. The sample gives 85,000 to 120,000 clones, about 70% of which show up once; less than 3.5% is in the top ten. Sequencing was done on a sample of PBMCs. The receptors were sampled from a female donor in good health and CMV-seronegative. CDR3s include the opening cysteine and the closing phenylalanine or tryptophan. A D gene is named only where the DNA matches it firmly. Some rows have no size entry. The others give once, few or many, or a class for an expanded clone.

cdr3_aa cdr3_nt j_call d_call v_call clone_size
CASSNTDTQYF TGTGCCAGCAGCAACACAGATACGCAGTATTTT TRBJ2-3 . TRBV27 once
CASSFGTYGTDTQYF TGTGCCAGCAGTTTCGGGACATACGGTACAGATACGCAGTATTTT TRBJ2-3 . TRBV27 .
CASSLVRTGWGELFF TGTGCCAGCAGCTTGGTCCGGACAGGGTGGGGGGAGCTGTTTTTT TRBJ2-2 TRBD1 TRBV7-2 .
CASSLYTTGGGYTF TGTGCCAGCAGTTTATATACGACCGGAGGAGGCTACACCTTC TRBJ1-2 . TRBV28 .
CASSEGGEATEAFF TGTGCCAGCAGTGAGGGGGGGGAAGCCACTGAAGCTTTCTTT TRBJ1-1 . TRBV6-1 few
CASSLKVLGADLGDGANVLTF TGTGCCAGCAGCTTAAAAGTGTTGGGGGCAGATCTGGGGGATGGGGCCAACGTCCTGACTTTC TRBJ2-6 . TRBV7-3 .
CSVGLSGGREQYF TGCAGCGTTGGTTTGTCGGGGGGACGCGAGCAGTACTTC TRBJ2-7 TRBD2 TRBV29-1 .
CASREGLAGVYEQYF TGTGCCAGCAGGGAGGGACTAGCAGGAGTCTACGAGCAGTACTTC TRBJ2-7 TRBD2 TRBV6-1 few
CASSDPGQGKSYEQYF TGTGCCAGCAGTGACCCTGGACAGGGAAAATCCTACGAGCAGTACTTC TRBJ2-7 TRBD1 TRBV2 .
CASSLEGSSYEQYF TGTGCCAGCAGTTTGGAGGGGAGCTCCTACGAGCAGTACTTC TRBJ2-7 . TRBV6-5 .
CASSQVAWEDPGEQYF TGTGCCAGTTCACAGGTCGCCTGGGAGGACCCGGGCGAGCAGTACTTC TRBJ2-7 . TRBV18 .
CAWSTARGSWETQYF TGTGCCTGGAGTACCGCCCGGGGGAGTTGGGAGACCCAGTACTTC TRBJ2-5 . TRBV30 .
CASTIRGDFTYNEQFF TGCGCCAGCACCATTCGAGGGGACTTCACCTACAATGAGCAGTTCTTC TRBJ2-1 . TRBV5-1 .
CAISPREGNTIYF TGTGCCATCAGTCCGAGGGAGGGAAACACCATATATTTT TRBJ1-3 . TRBV10-3 .
CASSRGGRIPDTQYF TGTGCCAGCAGCCGCGGGGGGCGAATTCCAGATACGCAGTATTTT TRBJ2-3 TRBD2 TRBV2 .
CASSAFEGASGNTIYF TGCGCCAGCAGCGCTTTCGAGGGGGCCTCTGGAAACACCATATATTTT TRBJ1-3 TRBD1 TRBV5-1 once
CASSTENAPGLAGVPYEQYF TGTGCCAGCAGCACCGAAAACGCACCGGGACTAGCGGGAGTGCCCTACGAGCAGTACTTC TRBJ2-7 . TRBV21-1 .
CASSPGNTGELFF TGTGCCAGCAGTCCCGGGAACACCGGGGAGCTGTTTTTT TRBJ2-2 . TRBV9 few
CASRPDRNYNEQFF TGCGCCAGCAGACCGGACAGGAATTACAATGAGCAGTTCTTC TRBJ2-1 TRBD1 TRBV5-1 few
CASSRDSHTEAFF TGTGCCAGCAGCCGGGACAGCCACACTGAAGCTTTCTTT TRBJ1-1 TRBD1 TRBV6-5 .
CASSRGNTGELFF TGTGCCAGCAGCAGGGGGAACACCGGGGAGCTGTTTTTT TRBJ2-2 . TRBV11-3 once
CAWSVRLAEGDTQYF TGTGCCTGGAGTGTACGACTAGCGGAGGGAGATACGCAGTATTTT TRBJ2-3 TRBD2 TRBV30 .
CASSFGLATNEQFF TGTGCCAGCAGTTTCGGGCTAGCGACGAATGAGCAGTTCTTC TRBJ2-1 . TRBV27 .
CASGRGNEQFF TGTGCCAGCGGCAGGGGCAATGAGCAGTTCTTC TRBJ2-1 . TRBV28 .
CASSFSATNEKLFF TGCGCCAGCAGCTTTAGTGCAACTAATGAAAAACTGTTTTTT TRBJ1-4 . TRBV5-1 .
CASSLGSRGRGEKLFF TGCGCCAGCAGCTTGGGATCTAGGGGGCGCGGCGAAAAACTGTTTTTT TRBJ1-4 TRBD1 TRBV5-1 .
CSVEVQGRYTEAFF TGCAGCGTTGAGGTTCAGGGAAGATACACTGAAGCTTTCTTT TRBJ1-1 . TRBV29-1 .
CASSLVGGSNTEAFF TGTGCCAGCAGCTTAGTGGGGGGTTCGAACACTGAAGCTTTCTTT TRBJ1-1 . TRBV11-3 .
CASESNSYNSPLHF TGTGCCAGCGAGTCGAACTCCTATAATTCACCCCTCCACTTT TRBJ1-6 . TRBV6-6 .
CASSLDLGSGTEAFF TGTGCCAGCAGCTTAGATCTGGGCAGCGGCACTGAAGCTTTCTTT TRBJ1-1 . TRBV11-3 .
CASSLNPGRGYRDGYTF TGTGCCAGCAGCTTAAACCCGGGGCGGGGTTATAGGGATGGCTACACCTTC TRBJ1-2 . TRBV11-2 .
CASNRDRGPNEQFF TGCGCCAGCAATCGGGACAGGGGACCCAATGAGCAGTTCTTC TRBJ2-1 TRBD1 TRBV5-1 .
CASRTTGFMNTEAFF TGTGCCAGCAGAACGACAGGTTTCATGAACACTGAAGCTTTCTTT TRBJ1-1 . TRBV6-6 .
CAIETANQPQHF TGTGCCATCGAGACAGCGAATCAGCCCCAGCATTTT TRBJ1-5 . TRBV28 .
CASSVVQKNEQFF TGTGCCAGCAGCGTAGTTCAGAAGAATGAGCAGTTCTTC TRBJ2-1 . TRBV9 few
CASSPQGFPQETQYF TGTGCCAGCAGCCCACAGGGATTTCCCCAAGAGACCCAGTACTTC TRBJ2-5 . TRBV7-2 .
CASSERAGSDTQYF TGTGCCAGCAGTGAAAGAGCGGGCTCAGATACGCAGTATTTT TRBJ2-3 . TRBV2 .
CASSLTGNQETQYF TGTGCCAGCAGCTTGACCGGGAATCAAGAGACCCAGTACTTC TRBJ2-5 . TRBV5-6 .
CASSITGGRETQYF TGCGCCAGCAGCATAACAGGGGGGCGAGAGACCCAGTACTTC TRBJ2-5 TRBD1 TRBV5-1 few
CASSSPGQGFYEQYF TGTGCCAGCAGCTCTCCGGGACAGGGCTTCTACGAGCAGTACTTC TRBJ2-7 TRBD1 TRBV11-3 .
CASSEGGGTYNQPQHF TGTGCCAGCAGTGAAGGGGGGGGGACCTATAATCAGCCCCAGCATTTT TRBJ1-5 . TRBV6-1 .
CAGRQGARSGYTF TGTGCCGGCCGACAGGGGGCTAGGAGTGGCTACACCTTC TRBJ1-2 TRBD1 TRBV7-9 few
CASSLIGARFSGTTGELFF TGTGCCAGCAGCTTAATCGGGGCCAGGTTCAGCGGGACCACCGGGGAGCTGTTTTTT TRBJ2-2 TRBD2 TRBV5-5 .
CASRLGGSTDTQYF TGTGCCAGCAGACTGGGAGGGAGCACAGATACGCAGTATTTT TRBJ2-3 TRBD2 TRBV5-5 once
CASSHKSGYNEQFF TGTGCCAGCAGCCACAAGAGCGGGTACAATGAGCAGTTCTTC TRBJ2-1 . TRBV7-6 once
CASSPDRRAYEQYF TGTGCCAGCAGCCCAGACCGCCGGGCCTACGAGCAGTACTTC TRBJ2-7 . TRBV7-2 .
CASSFQQGSNQPQHF TGTGCCAGCAGTTTTCAGCAGGGGAGCAATCAGCCCCAGCATTTT TRBJ1-5 . TRBV6-6 .
CASRALYEQYF TGTGCCAGCAGGGCCCTTTACGAGCAGTACTTC TRBJ2-7 . TRBV6-1 .
CAASRDQGRLTEAFF TGTGCCGCCAGCAGAGATCAAGGCAGACTTACTGAAGCTTTCTTT TRBJ1-1 . TRBV15 .
CASSGRDRHLYEQYF TGTGCCAGCAGCGGGCGGGACCGACACCTCTACGAGCAGTACTTC TRBJ2-7 . TRBV7-2 .
CASSQGQDYGYTF TGTGCCAGCAGCCAAGGACAGGACTATGGCTACACCTTC TRBJ1-2 TRBD1 TRBV28 .
CASSSQGNTIYF TGTGCCAGCAGCTCCCAAGGAAACACCATATATTTT TRBJ1-3 . TRBV14 .
CASSIGTGTMNTEAFF TGTGCCAGCAGCATCGGGACAGGGACCATGAACACTGAAGCTTTCTTT TRBJ1-1 TRBD1 TRBV28 .